Listed below are T cell receptor beta chains from one sample, sequenced in a study of blood T cells in healthy people across ages. One entry per CDR3 protein, called by TCRdb with MiXCR from the 5' RACE reads. The sample records more than 500,000 distinct CDR3 sequences, roughly a quarter being singletons. The same data also contributed to another study, on T cells of mothers and their children.

Sequences were obtained from blood. The source is a boy aged 2-15 years in good health. Both conserved end residues are part of each CDR3. Fields, in order: J gene, D gene, clone size, V gene, CDR3 protein, CDR3 DNA. The D gene is left open where the match is weak. Expanded clones are given a class, and other clones once, few, many or no size at all.

>TRBJ2-1|.|.|TRBV11-2
CASSWEGGPYNEQFF
TGTGCCAGCAGCTGGGAGGGGGGCCCCTACAATGAGCAGTTCTTC
>TRBJ1-1|TRBD1|.|TRBV20-1
CSATGQENTEAFF
TGCAGTGCTACAGGACAGGAGAACACTGAAGCTTTCTTT
>TRBJ1-4|TRBD1|.|TRBV9
CASSHPLTGENEKLFF
TGTGCCAGCAGCCACCCTTTGACAGGGGAAAATGAAAAACTGTTTTTT
>TRBJ2-7|TRBD1|.|TRBV6-5
CASSRDRDSSYEQYF
TGTGCCAGCAGCCGAGACAGGGACAGCTCCTACGAGCAGTACTTC
>TRBJ2-7|.|many|TRBV23-1
CASSPLYEQYF
TGTGCCAGCAGTCCCCTCTACGAGCAGTACTTC
>TRBJ2-1|.|.|TRBV4-2
CASSQGTSNSPNEQFF
TGTGCCAGCAGCCAGGGGACCAGTAACTCCCCGAATGAGCAGTTCTTC
>TRBJ2-3|.|few|TRBV20-1
CSARVDLSTDTQYF
TGCAGTGCTAGAGTGGACCTAAGCACAGATACGCAGTATTTT
>TRBJ1-6|TRBD1|.|TRBV20-1
CSARDTGTGYSPLHF
TGCAGTGCTAGAGACACCGGGACAGGGTACTCACCCCTCCACTTT
>TRBJ2-7|.|.|TRBV3-1
CASSQVLSREQYF
TGTGCCAGCAGCCAAGTCCTGTCCCGGGAGCAGTACTTC
>TRBJ2-7|.|few|TRBV6-1
CASITEYRYEQYF
TGTGCCAGCATTACGGAATACCGCTACGAGCAGTACTTC
>TRBJ2-1|TRBD1|few|TRBV15
CATGTGGSYNEQFF
TGTGCCACCGGGACAGGGGGCTCCTACAATGAGCAGTTCTTC
>TRBJ2-5|.|.|TRBV27
CASSSMGQRAVATQYF
TGTGCCAGCAGTTCGATGGGACAGCGGGCCGTCGCGACCCAGTACTTC
>TRBJ2-1|TRBD2|.|TRBV10-3
CAITTGSGRPEQFF
TGTGCCATCACTACGGGGAGCGGGAGGCCAGAGCAGTTCTTC
>TRBJ2-1|TRBD2|few|TRBV20-1
CSARATSGAYNEQFF
TGCAGTGCTAGAGCAACTAGCGGGGCCTACAATGAGCAGTTCTTC
>TRBJ2-7|TRBD2|.|TRBV7-2
CASSLGGGRPYEQYF
TGTGCCAGCAGCTTAGGTGGCGGGAGGCCCTACGAGCAGTACTTC
>TRBJ1-2|.|.|TRBV12-5
CASGLLRGHGYTF
TGTGCTAGTGGTTTGCTCAGGGGCCATGGCTACACCTTC
>TRBJ2-7|.|.|TRBV28
CASSPQHEQYF
TGTGCCAGCAGTCCCCAGCACGAGCAGTACTTC
>TRBJ2-1|.|.|TRBV20-1
CSALRDGRNEQFF
TGCAGTGCTCTCCGGGACGGTCGCAATGAGCAGTTCTTC
>TRBJ2-7|.|few|TRBV4-3
CASSQEMGENYEQYF
TGCGCCAGCAGCCAAGAGATGGGGGAAAACTACGAGCAGTACTTC
>TRBJ1-6|.|.|TRBV10-3
CAIRHGSYNSPLHF
TGTGCCATCAGGCACGGAAGCTATAATTCACCCCTCCACTTT
>TRBJ1-1|TRBD1|few|TRBV4-1
CASSQGPGQGRTEAFF
TGCGCCAGCAGCCAAGGGCCGGGACAGGGGCGCACTGAAGCTTTCTTT
>TRBJ1-2|.|.|TRBV9
CASSVHHYGYTF
TGTGCCAGCAGCGTCCACCACTATGGCTACACCTTC
>TRBJ2-7|.|.|TRBV7-9
CASSPRRCSEQYF
TGTGCCAGCAGCCCCCGGCGGTGTAGCGAGCAGTACTTC
>TRBJ2-7|TRBD2|.|TRBV20-1
CSARDGSGGSSYEQYF
TGCAGTGCTAGAGATGGTTCGGGAGGGAGCTCCTACGAGCAGTACTTC
>TRBJ1-1|.|.|TRBV29-1
CSVHGWNTEAFF
TGCAGCGTTCACGGGTGGAACACTGAAGCTTTCTTT
>TRBJ2-2|.|.|TRBV10-3
CAISNSGPNTGELFF
TGTGCCATCAGCAATAGCGGACCGAACACCGGGGAGCTGTTTTTT
>TRBJ2-7|.|.|TRBV29-1
CSVEDPGLDEQYF
TGCAGCGTTGAAGATCCAGGGTTGGACGAGCAGTACTTC
>TRBJ1-2|.|few|TRBV7-9
CASSLQHPNYGYTF
TGTGCCAGCAGCTTACAACATCCTAACTATGGCTACACCTTC
>TRBJ2-7|TRBD2|few|TRBV29-1
CSVETSGSLGGEQYF
TGCAGCGTTGAGACTAGCGGGAGTCTGGGGGGTGAGCAGTACTTC
>TRBJ2-5|.|many|TRBV12-5
CASGLSGQTVAQYF
TGTGCTAGTGGTTTGTCAGGACAGACCGTGGCCCAGTACTTC
>TRBJ2-3|TRBD2|.|TRBV3-1
CASSQEISGGDTQYF
TGTGCCAGCAGCCAAGAAATATCGGGGGGAGATACGCAGTATTTT
>TRBJ1-4|.|.|TRBV5-1
CASPWGLDEKLFF
TGCGCCAGCCCTTGGGGGCTGGATGAAAAACTGTTTTTT
>TRBJ2-5|.|many|TRBV12-3/TRBV12-4
CASSPAGETQYF
TGTGCCAGCAGTCCGGCTGGAGAGACCCAGTACTTC
>TRBJ2-1|.|.|TRBV28
CASSFIANSYNEQFF
TGTGCCAGCAGTTTCATCGCGAACTCCTACAATGAGCAGTTCTTC
>TRBJ2-6|.|.|TRBV14
CASSLSRANVLTF
TGTGCCAGCAGCCTGTCCCGGGCCAACGTCCTGACTTTC
>TRBJ2-2|.|few|TRBV30
CAWSYENTGELFF
TGTGCCTGGAGTTACGAGAACACCGGGGAGCTGTTTTTT
>TRBJ2-2|.|.|TRBV5-1
CASSLAGRRLANTGELFF
TGCGCCAGCAGCTTGGCGGGAAGGAGGTTAGCGAACACCGGGGAGCTGTTTTTT
>TRBJ1-2|.|few|TRBV29-1
CSVFDRGYTF
TGCAGCGTCTTTGACCGAGGCTACACCTTC
>TRBJ1-1|.|.|TRBV7-9
CASSPETHNTEAFF
TGTGCCAGCAGCCCCGAGACACACAACACTGAAGCTTTCTTT
>TRBJ1-2|.|few|TRBV5-1
CASSLTANLYGYTF
TGCGCCAGCAGCCTGACAGCAAACCTCTATGGCTACACCTTC
>TRBJ2-1|TRBD2|.|TRBV6-1
CATTYPGLVGVVPEQFF
TGTGCCACGACTTACCCGGGACTAGTGGGAGTCGTACCCGAGCAGTTCTTC
>TRBJ1-2|.|few|TRBV7-6
CASSSLQLGVPTANYGYTF
TGTGCCAGCAGCTCACTCCAGCTGGGGGTCCCTACAGCTAACTATGGCTACACCTTC
>TRBJ2-5|.|.|TRBV15
CATSRAGGRGKTQYF
TGTGCCACCAGCAGAGCGGGGGGCCGCGGCAAGACCCAGTACTTC
>TRBJ2-6|TRBD2|.|TRBV10-3
CAISLSGRASGANVLTF
TGTGCCATCAGCTTAAGCGGGAGGGCCTCGGGGGCCAACGTCCTGACTTTC
>TRBJ2-7|TRBD1|.|TRBV29-1
CSVLGYGTGGHEQYF
TGCAGCGTTCTTGGGTATGGGACAGGGGGCCACGAGCAGTACTTC
>TRBJ2-1|.|few|TRBV20-1
CSARDWAGSYNEQFF
TGCAGTGCTAGAGATTGGGCAGGTAGCTACAATGAGCAGTTCTTC
>TRBJ1-1|TRBD1|.|TRBV10-3
CAISSGTGGRNTEAFF
TGTGCCATCTCGTCTGGGACAGGGGGCCGGAACACTGAAGCTTTCTTT
>TRBJ2-5|.|few|TRBV4-3
CASSQDLSETQYF
TGCGCCAGCAGCCAAGACCTTTCCGAGACCCAGTACTTC
>TRBJ1-2|.|.|TRBV4-3
CASSQRVLNNYGYTF
TGCGCCAGCAGCCAACGGGTTCTTAATAACTATGGCTACACCTTC
>TRBJ2-1|TRBD2|.|TRBV5-1
CASSLAAGAEQFF
TGCGCCAGCAGCTTGGCGGCGGGAGCTGAGCAGTTCTTC
>TRBJ2-7|.|many|TRBV20-1
CSARVPGTYYEQYF
TGCAGTGCTAGAGTTCCCGGGACATACTACGAGCAGTACTTC
>TRBJ2-3|.|once|TRBV5-1
CASSLDGPFTDTQYF
TGCGCCAGCAGCTTGGACGGTCCTTTCACAGATACGCAGTATTTT
>TRBJ2-7|TRBD1|few|TRBV6-5
CASSPGTGRLEQYF
TGTGCCAGCAGTCCAGGGACAGGCCGACTCGAGCAGTACTTC
>TRBJ2-7|TRBD1|.|TRBV29-1
CSVDREGEQYF
TGCAGCGTGGACAGGGAAGGCGAGCAGTACTTC
>TRBJ2-1|TRBD2|.|TRBV9
CASSVAGGGAYNEQFF
TGTGCCAGCAGCGTAGCGGGCGGGGGGGCGTACAATGAGCAGTTCTTC